This entry concerns a single TCR beta chain. Its antigen is undetermined. The CDR3 has 17 residues. Germline CDR1 is SGHDN and CDR2 is FVKESK. V was clipped by 4 bases and J by 6 bases, with 24 bases between them. The data stem from a study of T-cell memory formation after mild COVID-19. Broader study findings: A subset of responding clones appeared in pre-infection memory, suggesting cross-reactive memory joined.

Each CDR3 protein is one row after TCRdb ran MiXCR on the 5' RACE reads. Here the sample spans approximately 100,000 distinct CDR3 sequences, over 8.5% being singletons. The rearrangement joins TRBV14 to TRBJ1-2, with D possibly matching TRBD1 (5 bases). The source material was PBMCs or a T cell subset sorted from them (not recorded which). The source of this sequence is a man in his late teens or twenties who had mild COVID-19 (a few samples of this study predate the infection). Cell type and time point are not known. In DNA, the CDR3 is TGTGCCAGCAGCCCGACGGGACTGGGAGGTGACATTCATGGCTACACCTTC. Amino acids: CASSPTGLGGDIHGYTF.